The sequence of this T cell receptor (beta chain) was determined in a study of T cell responses to AZD1222 COVID-19 vaccine. General observations from the study: In all cases, repertoires were sampled only after the peak T cell response.

Germline-derived CDR1 and CDR2 are LGHNT and FRNRAP. The V end was cut by 7 bases, the J end by 2 bases, with 5 bases between. This CDR3 is built from 11 residues. Remarks on this clone: The antigen remains undetermined.

The method was immunoSEQ multiplex PCR; TCRdb's version includes in-frame clones alone and lacks a portion of them. The top ten hold about 6.6% of the sample, which has 90,000 to 120,000 clones, roughly 90% seen once. The gene calls are TRBV12-5 and TRBJ1-2; D not resolved. The material was peripheral blood, obtained on day 0 of AZD1222 vaccination. The TCR sequence derives from an adult in good health. The CDR3 coding sequence is TGTGCTAGTGCCCAGAACTATGGCTACACCTTC. Translated, it gives CASAQNYGYTF.